This entry lists 9 T cell receptor beta chains sequenced from one sample in a study of regulatory T cells in long-lasting Graves disease. For TCR beta, libraries came from iRepertoire HTBI primers and Arm-PCR of CDR3 regions. TCRdb re-called the multiplex PCR reads through MiXCR, storing one row per CDR3 protein. The table includes 350,000 to 550,000 distinct CDR3 sequences, 13% to 15% detected once. Noted time point: newly diagnosed GD, antithyroid drugs for less than 3 months. The TCR library was prepared using RNA isolated from PBMCs. The sample was also linked to a second study, of T cells in Graves' hyperthyroidism and ophthalmopathy.

Sequenced material: peripheral blood mononuclear cells (PBMCs), taken at new diagnosis, from a patient treated with antithyroid drugs. These receptor sequences come from a woman between 50 and 59 years old with Graves disease.

This clonotype was observed many times. The CDR3 DNA reads TGCGCCAGCAGCTTGAGGACAGAGAACTATGGCTACACCTTC. Protein sequence: CASSLRTENYGYTF. The V and J genes are TRBV5-1 and TRBJ1-2; a possible D gene is TRBD1 (6 bases). Germline V gives CDR1 SGHRS, CDR2 YFSETQ. The CDR3 is 14 amino acids. Trimming left V 1 base short and J 2 bases short, with 9 bases between.

This clonotype has at least ten counts. The chain has TRBV28 and TRBJ2-2; TRBD2 might be the D (6 bases). This CDR3 comprises 14 residues. The V and J ends lost 7 bases and 5 bases respectively, with 14 bases between them. Germline loops: CDR1 MDHEN, CDR2 SYDVKM. CDR3 region: CASTGHGGTGELFF. The DNA of the CDR3 is TGTGCCAGCACAGGGCACGGGGGTACCGGGGAGCTGTTTTTT.

There are many counts of this clonotype. The J gene is TRBJ2-4, the V gene TRBV11-2; TRBD2 aligns across 8 bases. J lost 7 bases, V lost 5 bases, and 4 bases had no gene match. Germline lookup yields CDR1 SGHAT and CDR2 FQNNGV. The CDR3 extends over 13 amino acids. CDR3 loop: CASSPGGGNIQYF. CDR3 bases: TGTGCCAGCAGCCCCGGGGGGGGTAACATTCAGTACTTC.

This clonotype was counted a few times. The gene calls are TRBV20-1 and TRBJ2-1; D remains ambiguous. V was pared by 0 bases and J by 8 bases, with 20 bases between. The CDR3 extends over 16 amino acids. Germline values: CDR1 DFQATT, CDR2 SNEGSKA (reference sequence). CDR3 region: CSARDAETVLSYEQFF. The DNA for the CDR3 is TGCAGTGCTAGAGATGCGGAGACCGTTCTTTCCTATGAGCAGTTCTTC.

A note on this clonotype: Its ends do not fully match the called genes, so a read error is possible. The V and J genes are TRBV2 and TRBJ2-3; 9 positions agree with TRBD2. CDR1 SNHLY and CDR2 FYNNEI come from the germline V gene. This CDR3 is built from 15 residues. Here the CDR3 DNA reads TGTGCCAGCAGTGAGTTGGCGGGAGGGCCAGATACGCGGTATTTT. Protein: CASSELAGGPDTRYF.

In the case of this clonotype: This is likely a read error, given that the CDR3 carries no conserved phenylalanine or tryptophan at its end. The chain recombines TRBV10-1 with TRBJ2-7, with 7 bases that match TRBD1. V dropped 2 bases and J dropped 2; count of bases not matched to a gene: 6. Germline assignment: CDR1 WNHNN and CDR2 SYGVQD (reference sequence). The CDR3 has 15 residues. The DNA of the CDR3 is TGCGCCAGCAGTGAGGGACAGGCTATGACCTACGAGCAGTACTAC. Translated: CASSEGQAMTYEQYY.

This clonotype showed up many times. This chain links TRBV7-2 with TRBJ1-1, with 10 bases lining up with TRBD1. J gave up 4 bases and V 5 bases, and 4 bases lay outside the gene matches. Germline CDR1 and CDR2: SGHTA and FQGNSA. The CDR3 has 14 residues. DNA for the CDR3: TGTGCCAGCAGCACAGGGACAGGGGCCACTGAAGCTTTCTTT. Residues: CASSTGTGATEAFF.

This clonotype was seen ten or more times. This chain connects TRBV5-1 to TRBJ2-3; 7 nucleotides agree with TRBD2. Germline values: CDR1 SGHRS, CDR2 YFSETQ. This CDR3 region has 14 residues. Unmatched junction bases numbered 2, after V lost 4 bases and J lost 0 bases. Here the CDR3 DNA reads TGCGCCAGCAGCCGACTAGCTAGCACAGATACGCAGTATTTT. This codes for CASSRLASTDTQYF.

The table lists this clonotype with many counts. The rearrangement joins TRBV12-3 or TRBV12-4 to TRBJ1-2, with 10 bases lining up with TRBD1. Trimming removed 6 bases from V and 3 bases from J; junction bases left unmatched: 4. This CDR3 is built from 14 residues. The chain's CDR3 is CASSRQGADYGYTF. The DNA for the CDR3 is TGTGCCAGCAGCCGACAGGGGGCTGACTATGGCTACACCTTC.